The 5 T cell receptor beta chains given below trace back to one sample, sequenced in a study of blood T cell repertoires in COVID-19 (dated by TCRdb to between 2020 and 2021). Libraries were made using the immunoSEQ multiplex PCR assay. TCRdb re-hosts the immuneACCESS table, in-frame sequences only. Its copies lack some clones; in the studies checked, an unresolved V gene accounts for under half of them, and the cause for the rest is not known. Here the sample has 52,000 or so clones; roughly 80% occur a single time. About 6.4% of the sample is in the top ten clones. Source material: peripheral blood. Every receptor here comes from a human donor in a cohort sampled during active or convalescent COVID-19.

V usage is TRBV7-2 and J usage is TRBJ1-2; 8 bases are shared with TRBD1. The CDR3 is 14 amino acids. CDR1 is SGHTA and CDR2 is FQGNSA in the germline V gene. The J segment lost 6 bases and the V segment lost 3 bases, leaving 6 bases of the junction unmatched. The CDR3 loop is CASSFGDRGNGYTF. DNA for the CDR3: TGTGCCAGCAGCTTCGGAGACAGGGGTAATGGCTACACCTTC.

V usage is TRBV3-1 (or the pseudogene TRBV3-2) and J usage is TRBJ2-3; the match to TRBD2 covers 7 bases. Germline lookup yields CDR1 LGHDT and CDR2 YNNKEL (reference sequence). Losses at the gene ends were 0 bases for V and 9 bases for J; bases not matched to a gene: 9. This CDR3 region has 15 residues. The CDR3 nucleotides read TGTGCCAGCAGCCAAGAGGGACTACCTACCTCGACGCAGTATTTT. It codes for CASSQEGLPTSTQYF.

V gene TRBV6-5 combines with J gene TRBJ1-3, with TRBD1 identical over 10 bases. This CDR3 is built from 15 residues. With V trimmed by 6 bases and J by 7 bases, 9 bases remained unmatched. Germline assignment: CDR1 MNHEY and CDR2 SVGAGI. The CDR3 DNA is TGTGCCAGCAGCTCCGGGACAGGGGTTGGCAACACCATATATTTT. Amino acids: CASSSGTGVGNTIYF.

In its sample, this clone was seen a few times. The rearrangement uses TRBV2 and TRBJ2-7, with 7 bases lining up with TRBD1. CDR1 and CDR2 from the germline V gene are SNHLY and FYNNEI. Trimming took 2 bases from V and 5 from J; bases not matched to a gene: 9. CDR3 size: 15 residues. DNA of the CDR3: TGTGCCAGCAGTGAACTGACAGGGTTAACCGACGAGCAGTACTTC. This gives the protein CASSELTGLTDEQYF.

The chain carries TRBV4-3 and TRBJ2-7, with D possibly being TRBD2 (7 bases). The CDR3 consists of 14 residues. From germline, CDR1 is LGHNA and CDR2 YSLEER. Trimming cost V 1 base and J 9 bases, with 16 bases left between them. The DNA of the CDR3 is TGCGCCAGCAGCCAAGTATTGGGGGGGCGGGGGCAGTACTTC. It translates to CASSQVLGGRGQYF.